These 22 T cell receptor beta chains share one sample of origin, sequenced in a study of cytomegalovirus exposure and HLA in healthy donors. The PCR contained 60 Vbeta and 13 Jbeta primers. Clones were read by immunoSEQ multiplex PCR, and TCRdb kept only the in-frame ones, dropping some. The data show roughly 55,000 clones, roughly 70% seen once. Material: PBMCs. Receptor source: a man aged 35-49 years in good health and CMV-seropositive.

This chain uses TRBV7-7 with TRBJ1-3, with D possibly matching TRBD1 (6 bases). The CDR3 is 14 residues long. The germline V gene encodes CDR1 SSHAT and CDR2 FNYEAQ (reference sequence). V was pared by 2 bases and J by 2 bases, with 7 bases between. CDR3 DNA sequence: TGTGCCAGCAGCTTATCAGGGGCTGGAAACACCATATATTTT. Its translation: CASSLSGAGNTIYF.

This clone was counted only a few times. The rearrangement joins TRBV4-2 to TRBJ2-1, with TRBD2 matching over 8 bases. The J segment lost 5 bases and the V segment lost 4 bases, leaving 4 bases of the junction unmatched. Germline values: CDR1 LGHNA, CDR2 YNFKEQ. The CDR3 totals 14 residues. The CDR3, as DNA: TGTGCCAGCAGCCGCGGACTAGCCAACAATGAGCAGTTCTTC. It specifies CASSRGLANNEQFF.

The gene calls are TRBV6-1 and TRBJ1-1, with 7 bases matching TRBD1. Trimming at V came to 4 bases and at J to 3 bases, leaving 8 bases not matched to a gene. CDR3 length: 15 amino acids. Germline V gives CDR1 MNHNS, CDR2 SASEGT. CDR3: CASSGRAGGYTEAFF. The CDR3 bases are TGTGCCAGCAGTGGGCGGGCAGGGGGTTACACTGAAGCTTTCTTT.

A remark on this clone: The same CDR3 is also encoded by other DNA sequences in this sample. The chain carries TRBV7-8 and TRBJ1-1; TRBD1 is a possible D gene (5 bases). Germline CDR1 reads SGHVS; CDR2 reads FQNEAQ. The CDR3 sequence is 14 residues long. V was clipped by 2 bases and J by 1 base, with 8 bases between them. The chain's CDR3 is CASSLTQGNTEAFF. The CDR3 nucleotides are TGTGCCAGCAGCTTAACGCAGGGGAACACTGAAGCTTTCTTT.

V and J are TRBV18 and TRBJ1-6; the match to TRBD1 covers 11 bases. CDR1 and CDR2 (germline): KGHSH, LQKENI. Losses at the gene ends were 1 base for V and 10 bases for J; bases not matched to a gene: 6. The CDR3 loop spans 16 amino acids. CDR3 sequence reads: CASSPLGTGGESPLHF. The CDR3 nucleotides read TGTGCCAGCTCACCACTTGGGACAGGGGGAGAATCACCCCTCCACTTT.

Only one count was recorded for this clone. V gene TRBV30 combines with J gene TRBJ2-6; D perhaps matches TRBD2 (6 bases). Trimming took 1 base from V and 0 from J, leaving 7 bases between them. The CDR3 spans 15 residues. The V gene's germline CDR1 is GTSNPN and CDR2 SVGIG (reference sequence). The CDR3 region is CAWSGTNSGANVLTF. DNA of the CDR3: TGTGCCTGGAGTGGGACTAACTCTGGGGCCAACGTCCTGACTTTC.

J is TRBJ2-2 and V is TRBV4-1; TRBD2 agrees at 8 bases. The length of the CDR3 is 16 residues. The V and J ends lost 2 bases and 1 base, in that order; junction bases with no gene match: 3. CDR1 MGHRA and CDR2 YSYEKL come from the germline V gene. The CDR3 reads CASSQILAGNTGELFF. In nucleotides, the CDR3 is TGCGCCAGCAGCCAAATTCTAGCGGGGAACACCGGGGAGCTGTTTTTT.

V gene TRBV4-1 combines with J gene TRBJ1-4, with TRBD1 matching over 8 bases. V shed 0 bases and J 7 bases; nucleotides not matched to a gene: 4. Germline V gene sequence: CDR1 MGHRA, CDR2 YSYEKL. CDR3 size: 15 residues. CDR3 bases: TGCGCCAGCAGCCAAGAGCAGGGGGCGGTTGAAAAACTGTTTTTT. Its protein is CASSQEQGAVEKLFF.

This clone was counted a few times. The genes are TRBV6-5 and TRBJ2-7, with TRBD1 identical over 8 bases. The CDR3 is made up of 13 amino acids. Germline CDR1 is MNHEY and CDR2 is SVGAGI. V shed 6 bases, J shed 6 bases, and the junction held 7 bases outside the gene matches. The DNA of the CDR3 is TGTGCCAGCAGGTATCAGGGGGCTGGCGAGCAGTACTTC. Protein sequence: CASRYQGAGEQYF.

The V and J genes are TRBV4-1 and TRBJ2-7; 7 bases are shared with TRBD1. V gave up 1 base and J gave up 3 bases; unmatched junction bases: 6. The CDR3 runs 15 residues. Germline CDR1 MGHRA, CDR2 YSYEKL. The DNA of the CDR3 is TGCGCCAGCAGCCAAGGAGGGGCAGGGGGCTACGAGCAGTACTTC. Protein: CASSQGGAGGYEQYF.

This rearrangement joins TRBV9 to TRBJ1-1, with TRBD1 as a possible D gene (5 bases). In germline, CDR1 is SGDLS, CDR2 YYNGEE. V shed 2 bases and J shed 9 bases, with 11 bases lying between them. The length of the CDR3 is 12 residues. The CDR3 spells CASSVGGGKAFF. For the CDR3, the DNA is TGTGCCAGCAGCGTCGGGGGGGGGAAAGCTTTCTTT. Full variable domain (missing parts from reference TRBV9 and TRBJ1-1): DSGVTQTPKHLITATGQRVTLRCSPRSGDLSVYWYQQSLDQGLQFLIQYYNGEERAKGNILERFSAQQFPDLHSELNLSSLELGDSALYFCASSVGGGKAFFGQGTRLTVV.

The chain has TRBV4-2 and TRBJ1-2; 7 nucleotides line up with TRBD1. Germline-derived CDR1 and CDR2 are LGHNA and YNFKEQ. The CDR3 runs to 17 residues. Trimming removed 4 bases from V and 0 bases from J; junction bases left unmatched: 11. CDR3 DNA sequence: TGTGCCAGCAGCCCAGATACGAGGGGGCAGACTAACTATGGCTACACCTTC. Translation: CASSPDTRGQTNYGYTF.

J is TRBJ1-5 and V is TRBV5-5, with 9 bases identical to TRBD1. The germline V gene encodes CDR1 SGHKS and CDR2 YYEKEE (reference sequence). The length of the CDR3 is 14 residues. Trimming at V came to 2 bases and at J to 6 bases, leaving 3 bases not matched to a gene. Here the CDR3 reads CASSLGTGFQPQHF. CDR3 nucleotide sequence: TGTGCCAGCAGCTTAGGGACAGGGTTTCAGCCCCAGCATTTT. The variable domain in full, completed from reference TRBV5-5 and TRBJ1-5, reads DAGVTQSPTHLIKTRGQQVTLRCSPISGHKSVSWYQQVLGQGPQFIFQYYEKEERGRGNFPDRFSARQFPNYSSELNVNALLLGDSALYLCASSLGTGFQPQHFGDGTRLSIL.

This clone was seen only a few times. The chain recombines TRBV6-1 with TRBJ1-2, with D possibly being TRBD1 (5 bases). The germline V gene encodes CDR1 MNHNS and CDR2 SASEGT. CDR3 length: 15 residues. V was trimmed by 3 bases and J by 3 bases, leaving 14 bases between them. This chain's CDR3 is CASSDKEGRYYGYTF. The CDR3 coding sequence is TGTGCCAGCAGTGATAAGGAGGGGAGATACTATGGCTACACCTTC.

The V gene is TRBV19, the J gene TRBJ2-6; 8 bases align to TRBD2. V lost 5 bases to trimming and J lost 0 bases; unmatched junction nucleotides: 12. The CDR3 spans 19 residues. Germline V CDR1 and CDR2: LNHDA, SQIVND (reference sequence). CDR3 amino acids: CASSPPLGSGASGANVLTF. The CDR3 coding sequence is TGTGCCAGTAGTCCACCCCTTGGTAGCGGGGCCTCTGGGGCCAACGTCCTGACTTTC.

The J gene is TRBJ1-2, the V gene TRBV6-6, with 8 bases that match TRBD1. This CDR3 has 15 amino acids. J was trimmed by 3 bases and V by 4 bases; bases with no gene match: 7. Per the germline V gene, CDR1 is MNHNY and CDR2 is SVGAGI (reference sequence). The CDR3 DNA follows: TGTGCCAGCAGTTCGCAGGGGGCGTCTGACTATGGCTACACCTTC. Amino acids: CASSSQGASDYGYTF.

The genes are TRBV12-5 and TRBJ2-5; D may be TRBD2 (6 bases). Germline CDR1 is LGHNT and CDR2 is FRNRAP. V lost 4 bases, J lost 4 bases, and 13 bases lay in between. The CDR3 consists of 14 residues. CDR3 sequence reads: CASGSLGRRETQYF. The CDR3 region has the DNA TGTGCTAGTGGTTCGCTAGGGAGGCGAGAGACCCAGTACTTC.

This clone showed up just a few times. The CDR3, as DNA: TGCGCCAGCAGCAAAAGCGGGGGAGCCTACGAGCAGTACTTC. It encodes CASSKSGGAYEQYF. The chain joins TRBV5-1 to TRBJ2-7, with 8 bases matching TRBD2. CDR3 size: 14 residues. Germline V gene lookup returns CDR1 SGHRS and CDR2 YFSETQ. After removal of 4 bases from V and 2 bases from J, the junction contained 5 bases not matched to a gene. Based on the CDR3 plus reference TRBV5-1 and TRBJ2-7, the full variable domain is KAGVTQTPRYLIKTRGQQVTLSCSPISGHRSVSWYQQTPGQGLQFLFEYFSETQRNKGNFPGRFSGRQFSNSRSEMNVSTLELGDSALYLCASSKSGGAYEQYFGPGTRLTVT.

The chain links TRBV6-5 to TRBJ1-6; D is uncertain. The germline V gene encodes CDR1 MNHEY and CDR2 SVGAGI. This CDR3 has 15 amino acids. Trimming took off 0 bases at V and 7 bases at J, with 10 bases between the two ends. In nucleotides, the CDR3 is TGTGCCAGCAGTTACTCGCGTCGGGAAAATTCACCCCTCCACTTT. Translation gives CASSYSRRENSPLHF.

The chain recombines TRBV30 with TRBJ2-3; D is possibly TRBD2 (7 bases). V gave up 4 bases and J gave up 2 bases, with 13 bases separating them. The CDR3 consists of 14 residues. CDR1 is GTSNPN, CDR2 SVGIG, per germline (reference sequence). CDR3 bases: TGTGCCTGGACTGCGGGGGCGACCACAGATACGCAGTATTTT. Translated: CAWTAGATTDTQYF.

V and J are TRBV6-6 and TRBJ2-5; tentatively, D is TRBD2 (5 bases). CDR3 length: 13 residues. The germline CDR1 and CDR2 sequences are MNHNY and SVGAGI (reference sequence). Trimming took 3 bases from V and 5 from J, leaving 10 bases between them. Here the CDR3 DNA reads TGTGCCAGCAGTTATCCGGGGTGGGAGACCCAGTACTTC. It encodes CASSYPGWETQYF.

This sequence joins TRBV9 and TRBJ2-3; 9 bases map to TRBD2. V dropped 7 bases and J dropped 2; count of bases not matched to a gene: 8. Per germline, CDR1 SGDLS and CDR2 YYNGEE. The CDR3 loop spans 15 amino acids. The CDR3 nucleotides read TGTGCCAGCGGGAAGCTAGCGGGGCACACAGATACGCAGTATTTT. Translating gives CASGKLAGHTDTQYF.